This T cell receptor (beta chain) was found in a study of T and B cells in COVID-19 patients. Study details: COVID-19 patients gave peripheral blood either during active infection or after recovery.

BIOMED2 TRB-A/B primer pools were used in multiplex TRB PCR. TCRdb reprocessed the multiplex PCR reads via MiXCR and lists one record per CDR3 protein. The table shows over a thousand distinct CDR3 sequences, with less than 30% occurring only once. This CDR3 is 15 amino acids long. V lost 4 bases and J lost 2, with 13 bases in between. The germline V gene encodes CDR1 SGHRS and CDR2 YFSETQ. With respect to this clonotype: Its antigen is unknown.

Study conclusions and caveats: Highly clonal in active COVID-19, TRB repertoires exceeded healthy-donor diversity and richness at recovery.

Blood genomic DNA input for TRB amplification was about 220-500 ng. The TCR comes from a human donor with active COVID-19. Sequencing was carried out using blood. This chain links TRBV5-1 with TRBJ2-1; unclear D gene. The CDR3 here is CASSISRNPYNEQFF. The CDR3 DNA is TGCGCCAGCAGCATTAGCAGAAACCCCTACAATGAGCAGTTCTTC.